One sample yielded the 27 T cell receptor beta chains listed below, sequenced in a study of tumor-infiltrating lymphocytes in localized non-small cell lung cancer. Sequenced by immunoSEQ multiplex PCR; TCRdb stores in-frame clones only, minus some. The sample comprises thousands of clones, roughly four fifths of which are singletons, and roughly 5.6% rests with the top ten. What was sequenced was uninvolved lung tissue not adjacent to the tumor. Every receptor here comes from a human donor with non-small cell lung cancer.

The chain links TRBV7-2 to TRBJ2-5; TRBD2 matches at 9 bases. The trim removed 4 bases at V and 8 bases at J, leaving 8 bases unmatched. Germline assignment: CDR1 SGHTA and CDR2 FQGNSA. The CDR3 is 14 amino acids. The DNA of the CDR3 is TGTGCCAGCAGCTCGGGGGGGACTAGCAAAACCCAGTACTTC. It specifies CASSSGGTSKTQYF.

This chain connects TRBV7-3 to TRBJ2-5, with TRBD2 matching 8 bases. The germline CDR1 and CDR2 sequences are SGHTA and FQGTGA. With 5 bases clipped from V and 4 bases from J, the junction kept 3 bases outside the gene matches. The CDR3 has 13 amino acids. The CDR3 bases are TGTGCCAGCAGCCCAAGCGGGGGAGAGACCCAGTACTTC. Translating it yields CASSPSGGETQYF.

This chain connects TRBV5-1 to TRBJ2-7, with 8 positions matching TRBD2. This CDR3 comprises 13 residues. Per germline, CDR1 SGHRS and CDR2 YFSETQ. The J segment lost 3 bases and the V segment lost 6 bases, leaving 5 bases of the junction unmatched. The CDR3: CASTGGAGYEQYF. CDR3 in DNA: TGCGCCAGCACCGGGGGGGCTGGCTACGAGCAGTACTTC.

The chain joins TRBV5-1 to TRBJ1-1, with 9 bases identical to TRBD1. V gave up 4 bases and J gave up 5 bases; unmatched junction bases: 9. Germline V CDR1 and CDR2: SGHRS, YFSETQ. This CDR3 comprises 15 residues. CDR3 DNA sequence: TGCGCCAGCAGCGCGGGACAGGGTGTGGGTACTGAAGCTTTCTTT. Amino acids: CASSAGQGVGTEAFF.

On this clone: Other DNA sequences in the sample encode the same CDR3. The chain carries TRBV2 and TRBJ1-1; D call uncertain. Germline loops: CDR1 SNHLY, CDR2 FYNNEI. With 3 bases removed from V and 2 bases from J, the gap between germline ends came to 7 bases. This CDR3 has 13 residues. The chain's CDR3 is CASSELENTEAFF. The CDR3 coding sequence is TGTGCCAGCAGTGAGTTGGAAAACACTGAAGCTTTCTTT.

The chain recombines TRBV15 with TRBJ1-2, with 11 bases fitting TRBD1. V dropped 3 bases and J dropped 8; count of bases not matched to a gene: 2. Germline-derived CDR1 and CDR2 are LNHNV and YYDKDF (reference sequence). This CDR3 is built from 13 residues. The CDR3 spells CATSSGTGGGYTF. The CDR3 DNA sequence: TGTGCCACCAGCAGCGGGACAGGGGGAGGCTACACCTTC.

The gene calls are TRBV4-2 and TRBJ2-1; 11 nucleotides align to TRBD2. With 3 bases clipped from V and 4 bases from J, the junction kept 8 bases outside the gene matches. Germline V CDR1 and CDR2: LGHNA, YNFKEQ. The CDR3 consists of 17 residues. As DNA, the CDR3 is TGTGCCAGCAGCCAGACGGTACTAGCGGGGGAATACAATGAGCAGTTCTTC. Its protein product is CASSQTVLAGEYNEQFF.

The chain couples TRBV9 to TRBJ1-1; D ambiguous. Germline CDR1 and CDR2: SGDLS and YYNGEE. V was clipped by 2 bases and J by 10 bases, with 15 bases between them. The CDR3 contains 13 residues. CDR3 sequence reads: CASSVTVEGGAFF. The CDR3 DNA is TGTGCCAGCAGCGTCACTGTTGAGGGTGGAGCTTTCTTT. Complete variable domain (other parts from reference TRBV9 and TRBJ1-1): DSGVTQTPKHLITATGQRVTLRCSPRSGDLSVYWYQQSLDQGLQFLIQYYNGEERAKGNILERFSAQQFPDLHSELNLSSLELGDSALYFCASSVTVEGGAFFGQGTRLTVV.

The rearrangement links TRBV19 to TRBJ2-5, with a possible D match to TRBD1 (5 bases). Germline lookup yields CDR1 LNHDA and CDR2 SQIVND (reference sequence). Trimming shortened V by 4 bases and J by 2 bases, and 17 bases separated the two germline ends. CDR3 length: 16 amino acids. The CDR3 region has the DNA TGTGCCAGTAGTACCCCCCGGGCAGGGCAACAAGAGACCCAGTACTTC. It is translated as CASSTPRAGQQETQYF.

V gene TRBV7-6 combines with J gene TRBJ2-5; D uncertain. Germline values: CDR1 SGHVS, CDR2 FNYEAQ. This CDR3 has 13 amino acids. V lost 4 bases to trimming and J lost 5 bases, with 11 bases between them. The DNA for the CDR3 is TGTGCCAGCAGCTCGGATCTTTCGGAGACCCAGTACTTC. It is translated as CASSSDLSETQYF.

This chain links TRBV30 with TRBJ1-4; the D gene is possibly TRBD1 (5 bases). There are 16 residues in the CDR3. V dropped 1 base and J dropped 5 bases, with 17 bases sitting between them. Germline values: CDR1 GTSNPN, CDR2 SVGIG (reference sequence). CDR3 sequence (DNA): TGTGCCTGGAGTGCAACGGGGACTGGAGGAAATGAAAAACTGTTTTTT. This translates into CAWSATGTGGNEKLFF.

The CDR3 spells CASNSGGNNEQYF. The CDR3 region has the DNA TGTGCCAGTAACAGCGGGGGGAACAACGAGCAGTACTTC. This rearrangement joins TRBV19 to TRBJ2-7; 9 bases fit TRBD2. This CDR3 spans 13 amino acids. The germline CDR1 and CDR2 sequences are LNHDA and SQIVND (reference sequence). The J segment lost 5 bases and the V segment lost 7 bases, leaving 6 bases of the junction unmatched.

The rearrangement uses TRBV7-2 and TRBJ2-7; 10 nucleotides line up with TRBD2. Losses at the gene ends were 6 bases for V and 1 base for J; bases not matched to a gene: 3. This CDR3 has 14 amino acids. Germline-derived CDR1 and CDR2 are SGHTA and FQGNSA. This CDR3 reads CASRLAGNSYEQYF. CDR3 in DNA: TGTGCCAGCAGACTAGCGGGGAATTCCTACGAGCAGTACTTC. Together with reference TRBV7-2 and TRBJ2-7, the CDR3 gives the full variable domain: GAGVSQSPSNKVTEKGKDVELRCDPISGHTALYWYRQSLGQGLEFLIYFQGNSAPDKSGLPSDRFSAERTGGSVSTLTIQRTQQEDSAVYLCASRLAGNSYEQYFGPGTRLTVT.

The CDR3 DNA is TGTGCCAGCAGCCAGGAAACAGGTGGGAGCTACAATGAGCAGTTCTTC. Encoded protein: CASSQETGGSYNEQFF. The V gene is TRBV4-2, the J gene TRBJ2-1; D may be TRBD1 or TRBD2 (5 bases each). V was clipped by 3 bases and J by 3 bases, with 15 bases between them. The CDR3 has 16 residues. Germline values: CDR1 LGHNA, CDR2 YNFKEQ.

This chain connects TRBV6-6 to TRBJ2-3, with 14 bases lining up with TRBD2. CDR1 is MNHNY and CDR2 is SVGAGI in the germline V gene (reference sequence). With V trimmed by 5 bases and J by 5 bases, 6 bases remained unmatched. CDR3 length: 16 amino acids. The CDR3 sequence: CASSQGTSGGEDTQYF. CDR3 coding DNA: TGTGCCAGCAGTCAAGGGACTAGCGGGGGTGAAGATACGCAGTATTTT.

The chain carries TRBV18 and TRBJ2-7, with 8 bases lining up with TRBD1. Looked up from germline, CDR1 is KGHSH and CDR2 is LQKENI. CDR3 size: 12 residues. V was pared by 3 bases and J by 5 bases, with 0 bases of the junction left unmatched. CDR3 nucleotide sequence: TGTGCCAGCTCACCGGACAGGGACGAGCAGTACTTC. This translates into CASSPDRDEQYF. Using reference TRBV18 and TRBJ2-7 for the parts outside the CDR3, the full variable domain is NAGVMQNPRHLVRRRGQEARLRCSPMKGHSHVYWYRQLPEEGLKFMVYLQKENIIDESGMPKERFSAEFPKEGPSILRIQQVVRGDSAAYFCASSPDRDEQYFGPGTRLTVT.

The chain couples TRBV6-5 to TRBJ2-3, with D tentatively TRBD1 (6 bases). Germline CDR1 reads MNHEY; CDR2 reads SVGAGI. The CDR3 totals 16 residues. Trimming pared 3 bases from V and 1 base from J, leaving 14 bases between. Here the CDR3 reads CASSYIRGRGTDTQYF. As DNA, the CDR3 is TGTGCCAGCAGTTATATCAGGGGAAGGGGCACAGATACGCAGTATTTT.

The CDR3 nucleotides read TGTGCCAGCAGTTATGCCAATCAGCCCCAGCATTTT. It translates to CASSYANQPQHF. The chain combines TRBV6-1 with TRBJ1-5; the D is unclear. V was clipped by 5 bases and J by 3 bases, with 5 bases between them. The germline V gene has CDR1 MNHNS and CDR2 SASEGT. The CDR3 has 12 residues.

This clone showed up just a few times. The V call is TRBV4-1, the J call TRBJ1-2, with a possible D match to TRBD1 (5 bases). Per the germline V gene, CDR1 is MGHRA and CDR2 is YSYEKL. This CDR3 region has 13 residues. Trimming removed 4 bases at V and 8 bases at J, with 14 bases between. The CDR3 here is CASSLQPGSGYTF. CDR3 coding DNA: TGCGCCAGCAGCCTACAGCCAGGGAGCGGCTACACCTTC.

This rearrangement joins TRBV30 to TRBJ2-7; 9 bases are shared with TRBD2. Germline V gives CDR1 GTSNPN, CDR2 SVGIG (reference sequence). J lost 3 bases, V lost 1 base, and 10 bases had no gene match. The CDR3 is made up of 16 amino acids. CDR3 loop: CAWSAYIAGALYEQYF. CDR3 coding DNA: TGTGCCTGGAGTGCTTACATAGCGGGAGCCCTCTACGAGCAGTACTTC.

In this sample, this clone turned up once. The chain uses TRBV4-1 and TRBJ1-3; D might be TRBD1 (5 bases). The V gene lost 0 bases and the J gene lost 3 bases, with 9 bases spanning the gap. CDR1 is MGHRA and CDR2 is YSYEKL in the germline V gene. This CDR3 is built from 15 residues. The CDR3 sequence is CASSQDPGIGNTIYF. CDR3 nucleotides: TGCGCCAGCAGCCAAGATCCAGGGATTGGAAACACCATATATTTT.

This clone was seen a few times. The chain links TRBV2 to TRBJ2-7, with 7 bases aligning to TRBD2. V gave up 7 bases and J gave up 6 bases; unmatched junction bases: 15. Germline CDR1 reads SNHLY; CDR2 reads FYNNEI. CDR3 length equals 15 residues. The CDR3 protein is CASTLQRAGRGEQYF. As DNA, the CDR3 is TGTGCCAGCACCCTACAGAGGGCAGGGAGGGGCGAGCAGTACTTC.

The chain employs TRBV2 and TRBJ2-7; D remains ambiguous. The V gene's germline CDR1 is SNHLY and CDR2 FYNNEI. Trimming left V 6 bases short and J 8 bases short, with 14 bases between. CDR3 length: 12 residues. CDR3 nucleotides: TGTGCCAGCAGGAGAGAAGGTGGTCAGCAGTACTTC. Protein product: CASRREGGQQYF.

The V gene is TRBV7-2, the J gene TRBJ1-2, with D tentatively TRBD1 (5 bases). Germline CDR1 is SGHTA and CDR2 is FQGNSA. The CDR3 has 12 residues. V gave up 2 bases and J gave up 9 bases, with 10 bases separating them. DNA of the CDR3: TGTGCCAGCAGCTTACGGGGGGAGAGCTACACCTTC. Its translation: CASSLRGESYTF.

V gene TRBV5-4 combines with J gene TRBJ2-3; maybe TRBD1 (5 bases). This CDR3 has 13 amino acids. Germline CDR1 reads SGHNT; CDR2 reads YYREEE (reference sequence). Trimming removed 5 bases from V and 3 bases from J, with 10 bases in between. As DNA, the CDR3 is TGTGCCAGCAGACCGACAGTTACAGATACGCAGTATTTT. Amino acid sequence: CASRPTVTDTQYF.

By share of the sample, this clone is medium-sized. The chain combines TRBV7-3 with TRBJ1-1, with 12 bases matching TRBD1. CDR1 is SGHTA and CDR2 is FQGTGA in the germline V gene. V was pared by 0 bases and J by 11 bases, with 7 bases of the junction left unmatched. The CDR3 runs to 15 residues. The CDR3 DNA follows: TGTGCCAGCAGCTTAACGGGGGGACAGGGGGCGCCGGCTTTCTTT. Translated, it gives CASSLTGGQGAPAFF.

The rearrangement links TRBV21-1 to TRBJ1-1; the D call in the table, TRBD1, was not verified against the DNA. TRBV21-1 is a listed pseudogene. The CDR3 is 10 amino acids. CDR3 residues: CASSSTEAFF. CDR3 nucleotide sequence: TGTGCCAGCAGCTCAACTGAAGCTTTCTTT.